Listed here are 22 T cell receptor beta chains from one sample, sequenced in a study of cytomegalovirus exposure and HLA in healthy donors. Primers: 60 Vbeta forward and 13 Jbeta reverse. Measured with immunoSEQ multiplex PCR; TCRdb has only the in-frame clones, and not every one. The profile shows about 120,000 clones, approximately 81% of them singletons. Sequenced sample: PBMCs. The receptors here all came from a woman in her thirties in good health and CMV-seronegative.

This clone has only one observation. The chain is built from TRBV27 and TRBJ2-2; 11 bases align to TRBD2. Per the germline V gene, CDR1 is MNHEY and CDR2 is SMNVEV (reference sequence). There are 14 residues in the CDR3. Trimming took 2 bases from V and 8 from J; bases not matched to a gene: 1. CDR3 protein: CASSLTSGGGELFF. The CDR3 DNA is TGTGCCAGCAGTTTAACTAGCGGGGGAGGGGAGCTGTTTTTT.

J is TRBJ2-3 and V is TRBV11-3; a possible D gene is TRBD1 (6 bases). The CDR3 extends over 17 amino acids. Germline values: CDR1 SGHNT, CDR2 YENEEA. V dropped 2 bases and J dropped 0 bases, with 15 bases sitting between them. Here the CDR3 reads CASSLWNGTTSTDTQYF. DNA of the CDR3: TGTGCCAGCAGCTTATGGAACGGGACAACTAGCACAGATACGCAGTATTTT.

CDR3 DNA: TGTGCCAGCAGTCCGGGCCTTACAGGAGTCAATGAAAAACTGTTTTTT. Protein: CASSPGLTGVNEKLFF. J is TRBJ1-4 and V is TRBV27; maybe TRBD1 (5 bases). In germline, CDR1 is MNHEY, CDR2 SMNVEV (reference sequence). The CDR3 sequence is 16 residues long. The V end lost 5 bases, the J end lost 5 bases, and 18 bases lay between the germline ends. Full variable domain (rest looked up from reference TRBV27 and TRBJ1-4): EAQVTQNPRYLITVTGKKLTVTCSQNMNHEYMSWYRQDPGLGLRQIYYSMNVEVTDKGDVPEGYKVSRKEKRNFPLILESPSPNQTSLYFCASSPGLTGVNEKLFFGSGTQLSVL.

The chain has TRBV7-9 and TRBJ2-7; 9 bases fit TRBD2. The V gene end was trimmed by 2 bases and the J gene end by 4 bases; junction bases not matched to a gene: 9. CDR1 SEHNR and CDR2 FQNEAQ come from the germline V gene (reference sequence). This CDR3 has 16 residues. This CDR3 is CASSLYLGLAFYEQYF. CDR3 DNA sequence: TGTGCCAGCAGCTTATACCTGGGACTAGCTTTTTACGAGCAGTACTTC. Filled out from reference TRBV7-9 and TRBJ2-7, the complete variable domain reads DTGVSQNPRHKITKRGQNVTFRCDPISEHNRLYWYRQTLGQGPEFLTYFQNEAQLEKSRLLSDRFSAERPKGSFSTLEIQRTEQGDSAMYLCASSLYLGLAFYEQYFGPGTRLTVT.

The gene calls are TRBV27 and TRBJ2-7; TRBD1 is a possible D gene (6 bases). The CDR3 covers 14 residues. From germline, CDR1 is MNHEY and CDR2 SMNVEV (reference sequence). The V end was cut by 6 bases, the J end by 4 bases, with 16 bases between. The CDR3 spells CASRTRQEIYEQYF. The DNA of the CDR3 is TGTGCCAGCAGAACTCGACAGGAAATTTACGAGCAGTACTTC.

CDR3 DNA sequence: TGCAGCGTTGGCGGTTATGACGGTCAGCCCCAGCATTTT. It yields the protein CSVGGYDGQPQHF. The V call is TRBV29-1, the J call TRBJ1-5; D is uncertain. Trimming removed 4 bases from V and 6 bases from J, with 13 bases in between. Looked up from germline, CDR1 is SQVTM and CDR2 is ANQGSEA. This CDR3 has 13 residues.

This chain connects TRBV30 to TRBJ1-1; 8 nucleotides line up with TRBD1. This CDR3 contains 14 residues. Germline lookup yields CDR1 GTSNPN and CDR2 SVGIG (reference sequence). J lost 2 bases, V lost 3 bases, and 5 bases had no gene match. The CDR3 protein is CAWSPGQVNTEAFF. In nucleotides, the CDR3 is TGTGCCTGGAGCCCGGGACAGGTCAACACTGAAGCTTTCTTT.

The chain uses TRBV6-5 and TRBJ2-7; TRBD2 might be the D (5 bases). The CDR3 sequence is 15 residues long. The V end was cut by 2 bases, the J end by 3 bases, with 14 bases between. The V gene's germline CDR1 is MNHEY and CDR2 SVGAGI. The CDR3 loop is CASSYGGFDRYEQYF. In DNA, the CDR3 is TGTGCCAGCAGTTACGGCGGGTTTGACCGCTACGAGCAGTACTTC.

The V and J genes are TRBV5-4 and TRBJ2-1, with 8 bases lining up with TRBD2. The CDR3 runs 13 residues. J gave up 6 bases and V 3 bases, and 2 bases lay outside the gene matches. The germline CDR1 and CDR2 sequences are SGHNT and YYREEE (reference sequence). The CDR3 here is CASSSGLVNEQFF. CDR3 coding DNA: TGTGCCAGCAGCTCGGGACTAGTCAATGAGCAGTTCTTC.

V and J are TRBV11-2 and TRBJ2-7, with TRBD1 matching over 7 bases. This CDR3 spans 18 amino acids. From germline, CDR1 is SGHAT and CDR2 FQNNGV. With V trimmed by 5 bases and J by 0 bases, 16 bases remained unmatched. CDR3 amino acids: CASSPRGSWDLSSYEQYF. The CDR3 DNA is TGTGCCAGCAGCCCCAGGGGGAGCTGGGACCTTAGCTCCTACGAGCAGTACTTC. The complete variable domain, with remaining parts taken from reference TRBV11-2 and TRBJ2-7, reads EAGVAQSPRYKIIEKRQSVAFWCNPISGHATLYWYQQILGQGPKLLIQFQNNGVVDDSQLPKDRFSAERLKGVDSTLKIQPAKLEDSAVYLCASSPRGSWDLSSYEQYFGPGTRLTVT.

V usage is TRBV7-2 and J usage is TRBJ2-3; possible D gene TRBD2, 5 bases. The V end lost 2 bases, the J end lost 1 base, and 10 bases lay between the germline ends. Per the germline V gene, CDR1 is SGHTA and CDR2 is FQGNSA. This CDR3 is built from 15 residues. The CDR3 nucleotides are TGTGCCAGCAGCTTACCCCCCGGGGGCACAGATACGCAGTATTTT. Its protein product is CASSLPPGGTDTQYF. Full variable domain (rest looked up from reference TRBV7-2 and TRBJ2-3): GAGVSQSPSNKVTEKGKDVELRCDPISGHTALYWYRQSLGQGLEFLIYFQGNSAPDKSGLPSDRFSAERTGGSVSTLTIQRTQQEDSAVYLCASSLPPGGTDTQYFGPGTRLTVL.

V usage is TRBV28 and J usage is TRBJ2-1, with unresolved D. Germline CDR1 and CDR2: MDHEN and SYDVKM. V was shortened by 6 bases and J by 0 bases, with 15 bases between the two germline ends. This CDR3 has 16 residues. The CDR3 here is CASRKIPVFSYNEQFF. The CDR3 DNA is TGTGCCAGCAGAAAAATCCCCGTTTTCTCCTACAATGAGCAGTTCTTC.

The gene calls are TRBV5-1 and TRBJ1-5, with TRBD1 matching over 7 bases. Germline CDR1 is SGHRS and CDR2 is YFSETQ. V was pared by 0 bases and J by 5 bases, with 5 bases of the junction left unmatched. CDR3 length: 15 residues. In nucleotides, the CDR3 is TGCGCCAGCAGCTTGGAGGGGGCGGATTATCAGCCCCAGCATTTT. It is translated as CASSLEGADYQPQHF.

This sequence joins TRBV7-9 and TRBJ2-3; the match to TRBD1 covers 7 bases. Losses at the gene ends were 1 base for V and 4 bases for J; bases not matched to a gene: 5. This CDR3 spans 15 amino acids. Germline V lookup: CDR1 SEHNR, CDR2 FQNEAQ (reference sequence). CDR3 coding DNA: TGTGCCAGCAGCTTAGGGCAGGGGGAATCAGATACGCAGTATTTT. Its protein is CASSLGQGESDTQYF.

For the CDR3, the DNA is TGTGCCAGCTCACCGACTAGAAGCACAGATACGCAGTATTTT. Translation: CASSPTRSTDTQYF. This chain uses TRBV18 with TRBJ2-3, with D perhaps TRBD2 (6 bases). The germline CDR1 and CDR2 sequences are KGHSH and LQKENI. There are 14 residues in the CDR3. Between the trimmed V and J ends, which lost 3 bases and 0 bases, there was a span of 7 bases.

This chain uses TRBV14 with TRBJ2-1, with TRBD2 matching 15 bases. The V gene's germline CDR1 is SGHDN and CDR2 FVKESK. V shed 4 bases and J 10 bases; nucleotides not matched to a gene: 5. CDR3 length equals 15 residues. CDR3: CASSPRTSGRGEQFF. The CDR3 nucleotides read TGTGCCAGCAGCCCTAGGACTAGCGGGAGGGGCGAGCAGTTCTTC.

The V call is TRBV6-1, the J call TRBJ2-5; D is perhaps TRBD2 (7 bases). Germline V gene data show CDR1 as MNHNS and CDR2 as SASEGT. The CDR3 length is 12 residues. The germline V and J ends were trimmed by 9 bases and 5 bases, with 13 bases remaining between them. The DNA of the CDR3 is TGTGCCAGTAGGGGGGGAAGGGAGACCCAGTACTTC. As protein: CASRGGRETQYF.

The V gene is TRBV10-1, the J gene TRBJ2-3, with 9 nucleotides matching TRBD2. The CDR3 extends over 16 amino acids. V was clipped by 0 bases and J by 2 bases; unmatched bases: 3. Germline lookup yields CDR1 WNHNN and CDR2 SYGVQD (reference sequence). CDR3: CASSESRGRVTDTQYF. The CDR3 DNA is TGCGCCAGCAGTGAGTCTCGCGGGAGGGTCACAGATACGCAGTATTTT.

This chain connects TRBV15 to TRBJ1-5; 8 positions match TRBD1. CDR3 length: 17 amino acids. In germline, CDR1 is LNHNV, CDR2 YYDKDF (reference sequence). The ends lost 0 bases at V and 7 bases at J; junction bases unmatched: 11. CDR3 sequence (DNA): TGTGCCACCAGCAGAGAGGAGCACAGGGGGGAGAGGCAGCCCCAGCATTTT. Translated, it gives CATSREEHRGERQPQHF.

This chain uses TRBV4-2 with TRBJ1-1; D not certain. CDR1 LGHNA and CDR2 YNFKEQ come from the germline V gene. Deletions cut 3 bases from V and 3 bases from J, with 8 bases between. The CDR3 has 13 residues. The CDR3 sequence: CASSHPRDTEAFF. CDR3 nucleotide sequence: TGTGCCAGCAGCCATCCCCGCGACACTGAAGCTTTCTTT.

The chain uses TRBV6-1 and TRBJ2-1; maybe TRBD1 (5 bases). Germline loops: CDR1 MNHNS, CDR2 SASEGT. The ends were cut back, 4 bases at V and 6 bases at J, with 13 bases in the middle. The length of the CDR3 is 14 residues. CDR3 residues: CASSGVGQVNEQFF. The CDR3 nucleotides are TGTGCCAGCAGTGGGGTGGGGCAGGTCAATGAGCAGTTCTTC.

The genes are TRBV6-4 and TRBJ1-5; 8 bases fit TRBD1. The CDR3 spans 14 residues. The germline V gene has CDR1 MRHNA and CDR2 SNTAGT. Unmatched junction bases numbered 6, after V lost 8 bases and J lost 3 bases. This chain's CDR3 is CASRAQGVNQPQHF. CDR3 nucleotides: TGTGCCAGCCGAGCACAGGGGGTCAATCAGCCCCAGCATTTT.